These 27 T cell receptor beta chains were all obtained from the same sample, sequenced in a study of T-cell memory formation after mild COVID-19. MiXCR was run by TCRdb on the 5' RACE reads, yielding one entry per CDR3 protein. The profile covers 140,000 or so distinct CDR3 sequences, with 19% appearing a single time and 2% to 2.5% taken by the ten largest. The sample consisted of PBMCs or a T cell subset sorted from them (not recorded which). These receptors all come from an adult woman who had mild COVID-19 (a few samples of this study predate the infection). Cell type and time point are not known.

This clonotype was found a few times. The rearrangement links TRBV12-3 or TRBV12-4 to TRBJ2-2; 9 bases fit TRBD1. CDR3 length: 14 amino acids. J gave up 6 bases and V 6 bases, and 5 bases lay outside the gene matches. Here the CDR3 reads CASSQGQGPGELFF. DNA for the CDR3: TGTGCCAGCAGCCAAGGACAGGGGCCCGGGGAGCTGTTTTTT.

This clonotype was recorded many times. CDR3 in DNA: TGTGCCAGTGGGGGACAATTGAACACTGAAGCTTTCTTT. Its protein product is CASGGQLNTEAFF. This rearrangement joins TRBV19 to TRBJ1-1; D is possibly TRBD1 (6 bases). Germline assignment: CDR1 LNHDA and CDR2 SQIVND (reference sequence). V was clipped by 8 bases and J by 0 bases, with 10 bases between them. This CDR3 has 13 amino acids.

This clonotype was counted only a few times. The J gene is TRBJ1-2, the V gene TRBV29-1; no definite D call. CDR1 and CDR2 (germline): SQVTM, ANQGSEA. With 4 bases removed from V and 0 bases from J, the gap between germline ends came to 6 bases. The CDR3 has 12 residues. The CDR3 coding sequence is TGCAGCGTTGGGTCCGCTAACTATGGCTACACCTTC. Encoded protein: CSVGSANYGYTF.

This clonotype has a handful of counts. V usage is TRBV7-6 and J usage is TRBJ2-1; possible D gene TRBD2, 6 bases. This CDR3 is 16 amino acids long. CDR1 and CDR2 (germline): SGHVS, FNYEAQ. Trimming took off 4 bases at V and 5 bases at J, with 18 bases between the two ends. The CDR3 DNA follows: TGTGCCAGCAGCTCTCTTCTCAGGGACTTAGACAATGAGCAGTTCTTC. Translation: CASSSLLRDLDNEQFF.

The chain recombines TRBV6-2 or TRBV6-3 with TRBJ2-7, with D possibly TRBD2 on 8 matching bases. The CDR3 is 14 residues long. Trimming pared 6 bases from V and 5 bases from J, leaving 17 bases between. The V gene's germline CDR1 is MNHEY and CDR2 SVGEGT. CDR3 in DNA: TGTGCCAGCAGGCCGACAGGGACTAGGAACGAGCAGTACTTC. Translating it yields CASRPTGTRNEQYF.

This clonotype was seen a few times. The CDR3 sequence is CASSRGQQRGDNEQFF. CDR3 bases: TGTGCCAGCAGCCGCGGCCAGCAGCGGGGGGACAATGAGCAGTTCTTC. The chain uses TRBV4-2 and TRBJ2-1; TRBD2 agrees at 9 bases. The germline V gene has CDR1 LGHNA and CDR2 YNFKEQ. The CDR3 is 16 amino acids. V dropped 4 bases and J dropped 5; count of bases not matched to a gene: 9.

This clonotype was seen repeatedly, ten times or more. The rearrangement uses TRBV5-1 and TRBJ2-3, with a tentative D call TRBD1 (5 bases). The CDR3 has 14 residues. Germline CDR1 reads SGHRS; CDR2 reads YFSETQ. V lost 6 bases and J 5 bases, leaving 16 bases between the germline ends. CDR3 coding DNA: TGCGCCAGCAAGGGGTGGGCTAGTGAAGATACGCAGTATTTT. This translates into CASKGWASEDTQYF.

This sequence joins TRBV6-5 and TRBJ2-3; D ambiguous. This CDR3 comprises 14 residues. The germline V gene encodes CDR1 MNHEY and CDR2 SVGAGI. V was cut by 6 bases and J by 6 bases, with 16 bases left in between. The CDR3, as DNA: TGTGCCAGCAGATCCGACACGGAAGGGGATACGCAGTATTTT. Translating gives CASRSDTEGDTQYF.

This clonotype has more than one count but fewer than ten. Here the CDR3 reads CASSYLDRGLGYTF. The CDR3 bases are TGTGCCAGCAGTTACTTGGACAGGGGGCTTGGCTACACCTTC. The V call is TRBV6-6, the J call TRBJ1-2; 11 bases line up with TRBD1. Germline V gene sequence: CDR1 MNHNY, CDR2 SVGAGI (reference sequence). This CDR3 has 14 residues. J was trimmed by 7 bases and V by 1 base; bases with no gene match: 2.

The chain combines TRBV10-3 with TRBJ2-7; possible D gene TRBD1, 5 bases. The V end lost 2 bases, the J end lost 0 bases, and 8 bases lay between the germline ends. CDR1 and CDR2 from the germline V gene are ENHRY and SYGVKD. The CDR3 covers 14 residues. CDR3 in DNA: TGTGCCATCAGTGAGCGCCAGGGCTCCTACGAGCAGTACTTC. Translated: CAISERQGSYEQYF.

The V gene is TRBV6-6, the J gene TRBJ1-2; possibly TRBD1 for D (6 bases). Trimming removed 0 bases from V and 7 bases from J, with 18 bases in between. The CDR3 is made up of 16 amino acids. Germline V CDR1 and CDR2: MNHNY, SVGAGI (reference sequence). In DNA, the CDR3 is TGTGCCAGCAGTTACTCGACAGGAAGGGGGGTGAGTGGCTACACCTTC. This encodes CASSYSTGRGVSGYTF.

The chain uses TRBV5-1 and TRBJ1-1, with D possibly being TRBD1 (6 bases). CDR1 is SGHRS, CDR2 YFSETQ, per germline. V gave up 4 bases and J gave up 4 bases, with 11 bases separating them. This CDR3 region has 13 residues. CDR3 region: CASSLGGATEAFF. CDR3 in DNA: TGCGCCAGCAGCCTGGGGGGGGCCACTGAAGCTTTCTTT.

Here the CDR3 DNA reads TGCGCCAGCAGCTTTGGCAGGAACACCGGGGAGCTGTTTTTT. It translates to CASSFGRNTGELFF. The genes are TRBV5-1 and TRBJ2-2, with unresolved D. The CDR3 covers 14 residues. The V gene's germline CDR1 is SGHRS and CDR2 YFSETQ. Trimming pared 2 bases from V and 1 base from J, leaving 6 bases between.

This clonotype was detected a few times. This sequence joins TRBV24-1 and TRBJ2-1, with D perhaps being TRBD1 or TRBD2 (5 bases each). V was cut by 2 bases and J by 6 bases, with 10 bases left in between. The germline V gene encodes CDR1 KGHDR and CDR2 SFDVKD. The CDR3 extends over 14 amino acids. This CDR3 reads CATSDYGTPNEQFF. CDR3 DNA sequence: TGTGCCACCAGTGATTATGGGACGCCCAATGAGCAGTTCTTC.

This clonotype has only one observation. The V call is TRBV4-3, the J call TRBJ2-3; 15 bases line up with TRBD2. The length of the CDR3 is 16 residues. V lost 4 bases, J lost 5 bases, and 4 bases stayed unmatched. Germline V gene data show CDR1 as LGHNA and CDR2 as YSLEER. The CDR3 sequence is CASSLGLAGGVDTQYF. The CDR3 DNA reads TGCGCCAGCAGCCTCGGACTAGCGGGAGGGGTAGATACGCAGTATTTT.

This clonotype was counted between two and nine times. The chain carries TRBV5-1 and TRBJ2-2, with 7 bases matching TRBD1. Germline lookup yields CDR1 SGHRS and CDR2 YFSETQ. The CDR3 loop spans 15 amino acids. The trim removed 7 bases at V and 2 bases at J, leaving 8 bases unmatched. The CDR3 loop reads CASGTGTANTGELFF. CDR3 nucleotides: TGCGCCAGCGGAACTGGGACAGCAAACACCGGGGAGCTGTTTTTT.

This clonotype came up many times. The chain combines TRBV4-1 with TRBJ2-5; no reliable D call. The CDR3 is 13 residues long. V was cut by 0 bases and J by 2 bases, with 4 bases left in between. The germline CDR1 and CDR2 sequences are MGHRA and YSYEKL. The CDR3 loop reads CASSQERQETQYF. CDR3 DNA: TGCGCCAGCAGCCAAGAGCGACAAGAGACCCAGTACTTC.

DNA for the CDR3: TGTGCCAGCAGTTACTCAGGGGGAGCCCAAGAGACCCAGTACTTC. Amino acid sequence: CASSYSGGAQETQYF. This chain links TRBV6-5 with TRBJ2-5, with a tentative D call TRBD1 (6 bases). The CDR3 has 15 amino acids. The V end was cut by 0 bases, the J end by 1 base, with 9 bases between. Germline V CDR1 and CDR2: MNHEY, SVGAGI.

This clonotype is judged medium-sized. One junction end disagrees with the germline gene, perhaps due to a read error. This chain connects TRBV7-2 to TRBJ2-7, with 15 bases aligning to TRBD2. CDR1 is SGHTA, CDR2 FQGNSA, per germline. CDR3 length: 13 amino acids. This CDR3 is CASSAGLAGGPSF. CDR3 DNA sequence: TGTGCCAGCAGCGCCGGACTAGCGGGAGGGCCGTCGTTC.

V is TRBV20-1 and J is TRBJ2-3; D is uncertain. The CDR3 spans 15 residues. Per the germline V gene, CDR1 is DFQATT and CDR2 is SNEGSKA (reference sequence). Trimming took 6 bases from V and 2 from J, leaving 18 bases between them. The CDR3 bases are TGCAGTGCCGTTTGGTTACACGAAAACACAGATACGCAGTATTTT. The encoded protein is CSAVWLHENTDTQYF.

In its sample, this clonotype was seen many times. CDR3 nucleotides: TGTGCCACCTCCAGACAGGGGGACTACAATGAGCAGTTCTTC. Its protein product is CATSRQGDYNEQFF. The V and J genes are TRBV15 and TRBJ2-1; 9 nucleotides align to TRBD1. This CDR3 contains 14 residues. V gave up 8 bases and J gave up 3 bases; unmatched junction bases: 5. CDR1 LNHNV and CDR2 YYDKDF come from the germline V gene (reference sequence).

This clonotype is medium-sized in the sample. The chain couples TRBV7-9 to TRBJ2-3, with a possible D match to TRBD2 (6 bases). CDR3 length equals 19 residues. The germline V and J ends were trimmed by 3 bases and 2 bases, with 24 bases remaining between them. Germline V lookup: CDR1 SEHNR, CDR2 FQNEAQ (reference sequence). CDR3 in amino acids: CASSFRFSILGGTTDTQYF. CDR3 DNA: TGTGCCAGCAGCTTTCGATTTAGTATTCTGGGGGGAACCACAGATACGCAGTATTTT.

The V and J genes are TRBV27 and TRBJ2-2, with a weak D call TRBD1 (6 bases). This CDR3 has 14 residues. The germline V gene encodes CDR1 MNHEY and CDR2 SMNVEV (reference sequence). V was cut by 10 bases and J by 3 bases, with 15 bases left in between. The CDR3 here is CAIRRDKHTGELFF. The CDR3 DNA follows: TGTGCCATCCGCCGGGACAAACACACCGGGGAGCTGTTTTTT.

This clonotype appeared a few times. V gene TRBV5-4 combines with J gene TRBJ2-3; D not certain. This CDR3 has 14 amino acids. Germline V gene data show CDR1 as SGHNT and CDR2 as YYREEE (reference sequence). V shed 0 bases and J shed 1 base, with 6 bases lying between them. CDR3 bases: TGTGCCAGCAGCTTGGCCTTGGGCACAGATACGCAGTATTTT. This encodes CASSLALGTDTQYF.

The rearrangement links TRBV13 to TRBJ2-1; 9 positions agree with TRBD1. Germline assignment: CDR1 PRHDT and CDR2 FYEKMQ (reference sequence). Trimming removed 4 bases from V and 2 bases from J; junction bases left unmatched: 12. This CDR3 is built from 18 residues. In DNA form, the CDR3 reads TGTGCCAGCAGCTCGGTCCCGGGACAGGGACGGGCCTACAATGAGCAGTTCTTC. Its protein product is CASSSVPGQGRAYNEQFF.

This clonotype turned up a few times. V usage is TRBV20-1 and J usage is TRBJ2-7; D is possibly TRBD1 (8 bases). The germline gives CDR1 DFQATT, CDR2 SNEGSKA (reference sequence). V dropped 5 bases and J dropped 1 base, with 12 bases sitting between them. This CDR3 spans 13 amino acids. The CDR3 protein is CSAGQGGSYEQYF. CDR3 sequence (DNA): TGCAGTGCTGGACAGGGAGGGTCCTACGAGCAGTACTTC.

V gene TRBV5-1 combines with J gene TRBJ2-1; 7 positions match TRBD1. Germline V gives CDR1 SGHRS, CDR2 YFSETQ. After removal of 0 bases from V and 3 bases from J, the junction contained 6 bases not matched to a gene. CDR3 length: 16 residues. The CDR3 nucleotides read TGCGCCAGCAGCTTGGGGGACAGTACCTTCTACAATGAGCAGTTCTTC. Its translation: CASSLGDSTFYNEQFF.